This TCR beta chain was sequenced in a study of T-cell memory formation after mild COVID-19. Findings of the study overall: Those CD4+ clones that contracted were mainly in CM and EM (CD8+ ones in EMRA). Clones that contracted from day 15 to 85 were balanced CD4/CD8, while later expanders leaned CD4+.

Concerning this clonotype: Its target is unknown.

TCRdb redid the calling of the 5' RACE reads with MiXCR, one entry per CDR3 protein. The sample holds 130,000 to 150,000 distinct CDR3 sequences, under 25% seen once. Trimming stripped 2 bases from V and 5 bases from J, with 9 bases between. CDR1 is SGHTA and CDR2 is FQGTGA in the germline V gene. This CDR3 is built from 13 residues. Specimen: PBMCs or a T cell subset sorted from them (not recorded which). The source is an adult woman who had mild COVID-19 (a few samples of this study predate the infection). Cell type and time point are not known. This chain uses TRBV7-3 with TRBJ2-5; D might be TRBD1 (5 bases). CDR3 in DNA: TGTGCCAGCAGCTTAGGTCCAGGGGAGACCCAGTACTTC. It specifies CASSLGPGETQYF.